These T cell receptor beta chains were read from a single sample in a study of glioma-infiltrating T cells. TCRdb recomputed calls from the multiplex PCR reads with MiXCR, one row per CDR3 protein. The sample holds some 190,000 distinct CDR3 sequences, around 30% seen once. The sample was glioma tissue, nonneoplastic brain tissue, or PBMCs (not recorded which). The source of these receptors is a human donor with low-grade glioma or glioblastoma, undergoing nonglioma brain surgery, or in good health (not recorded which). Both conserved end residues are part of each CDR3. D genes are given only for firm matches. A row's size may be missing; if present it is once, few, many or a size class.

j_gene | d_gene | abundance | v_gene | CDR3nt | CDR3aa
TRBJ1-3 | - | many | TRBV3-1 | TGTGCCAGCAGCCAAGTTCCGTCCTCTGGAAACACCATATATTTT | CASSQVPSSGNTIYF
TRBJ2-1 | TRBD2 | many | TRBV6-2/TRBV6-3 | TGTGCCAGCAGTTACAGGACTAGCGGGACAGTTTACAATGAGCAGTTCTTC | CASSYRTSGTVYNEQFF
TRBJ2-1 | - | many | TRBV7-6 | TGTGCCAGCAGCTTAGAGGGGAGCCCTGACAATGAGCAGTTCTTC | CASSLEGSPDNEQFF
TRBJ2-1 | TRBD2 | many | TRBV18 | TGTGCCAGCTCACCAGAGACTAGCGGGAGAACCAATGAGCAGTTCTTC | CASSPETSGRTNEQFF
TRBJ2-1 | TRBD2 | - | TRBV7-2 | TGTGCCAGCAGCTTAGCCGCGACTAGCGGGTCTCACAATGAGCAGTTCTTC | CASSLAATSGSHNEQFF
TRBJ1-1 | - | once | TRBV6-9 | TGTGCCAGCAGCTATAAGGTGGGGCTCGGAACTGAAGCTTTCTTT | CASSYKVGLGTEAFF
TRBJ2-7 | - | - | TRBV20-1 | TGCAGTGCTAGCAGTGTAGCGATAAATTGGGAGCAGTACTTC | CSASSVAINWEQYF
TRBJ1-1 | - | once | TRBV7-9 | TGTGCCAGCAGCTTCAGGGCACCGAACACTGAGGCTTTCTTT | CASSFRAPNTEAFF
TRBJ2-3 | - | many | TRBV7-2 | TGTGCCAGCAGCCCAGGGGTCAGCACAGATACGCAGTATTTT | CASSPGVSTDTQYF
TRBJ1-5 | TRBD1 | many | TRBV6-1 | TGTGCCAGCAGACCGACAGGGGAGCGACAGCCCCAGCATTTT | CASRPTGERQPQHF
TRBJ1-4 | TRBD1 | few | TRBV18 | TGTGCCAGCTCACCGGCGACAGGGTTTTCTAATGAAAAACTGTTTTTT | CASSPATGFSNEKLFF
TRBJ2-3 | - | - | TRBV6-1 | - | CASRKTSGSSYEQYFGPGTDTQYF
TRBJ2-1 | - | many | TRBV15 | TGTGCCACCGAGGGAAGGACTCCATTAGTCTATGAGCAGTTCTTC | CATEGRTPLVYEQFF
TRBJ2-1 | TRBD2 | - | TRBV3-1 | TGTGCCAGCAGCCAAGACACTAGCGGGGCTTACAATGAGCAGTTCTTC | CASSQDTSGAYNEQFF
TRBJ2-7 | TRBD2 | few | TRBV4-1 | TGCGCCAGCAGCCGCGGACCTAGCGGGAGGGCCCTCGAGCAGTACTTC | CASSRGPSGRALEQYF
TRBJ1-1 | TRBD1 | many | TRBV5-1 | TGTGCCAGCAGCCCCGGGACAGCGAACACTGAAGCTTTCTTT | CASSPGTANTEAFF
TRBJ2-7 | - | - | TRBV5-1 | TGCGCCAGCAGCTTTGACAGCCAGGGCATCGAGCAGTACTTC | CASSFDSQGIEQYF
TRBJ2-5 | TRBD2 | - | TRBV20-1 | TGCAGTGCACTCGACTTACTAGCGGGAGTATTTGAGACCCAGTACTTC | CSALDLLAGVFETQYF
TRBJ2-1 | - | many | TRBV7-9 | TGTGCCAGCAGCTCGACGGAGTACAATGAGCAGTTCTTC | CASSSTEYNEQFF
TRBJ2-2 | TRBD1 | few | TRBV19 | TGTGCCAGCAAAGACAGGGGAATATACACCGGGGAGCTGTTTTTT | CASKDRGIYTGELFF
TRBJ2-1 | - | many | TRBV3-1 | TGTGCCAGCAGCCGAAGAAGAAGGACGGGGCGAGGCTACAATGAGCAGTTCTTC | CASSRRRRTGRGYNEQFF
TRBJ2-7 | TRBD2 | few | TRBV14 | TGTGCCAGCAGCCAAGAGAATTACTTTTCGAGCGGGAGCGCCTACGAGCAGTACTTC | CASSQENYFSSGSAYEQYF
TRBJ2-7 | - | many | TRBV6-2/TRBV6-3 | TGTGCCTCTTCAGGGGTAGGCTACGAGCAGTACTTC | CASSGVGYEQYF
TRBJ1-5 | - | many | TRBV28 | TGTGCCAGCAGTCGACTCTGCTGGGATCAGCCCCAGCATTTT | CASSRLCWDQPQHF
TRBJ2-5 | - | many | TRBV3-1 | TGTGCCAGCAGCCAAGGAAACAGCCAAGAGACCCAGTACTTC | CASSQGNSQETQYF
TRBJ2-3 | TRBD1 | few | TRBV12-3/TRBV12-4 | TGTGCCAGCAGTTCGACGACAGGGGGAGGCACAGATACGCAGTATTTT | CASSSTTGGGTDTQYF
TRBJ2-3 | - | many | TRBV27 | TGTGCCAGCAGTTGGTCTCTCACAGATACGCAGTATTTT | CASSWSLTDTQYF